This T cell receptor (beta chain) was retrieved from a study of OX40 agonist ivuxolimab in advanced cancers. Overall study context: Mean age 60 years, range roughly 23 to 79; approximately 83% male. General study findings and limits: CD8+ T cells (on average) carried more expanded clones than CD4+ T cells. Normalized T-cell clonal expansion was also low in a subset of nonresponders.

Libraries were prepared by immunoSEQ multiplex PCR; TCRdb keeps only in-frame clonotypes and omits some of them. The sample comprises tens of thousands of clones, about 85% of which are singletons, and approximately 0.32% rests with the top ten. The ends were cut back, 1 base at V and 12 bases at J, with 13 bases in the middle. The CDR3 is 13 amino acids. Per germline, CDR1 SGHVS and CDR2 FQNEAQ. This clone was seen once. Its antigen is unidentified. The sample was CD4+ or CD8+ T cells sorted from blood, taken in a trial of the OX40 agonist ivuxolimab. The TCR originated in an adult with an advanced solid tumor such as melanoma, head and neck, liver or kidney cancer. This chain joins TRBV7-8 and TRBJ2-1; D unclear. The CDR3 region is CASSLDVSSVQFF. The CDR3 nucleotides are TGTGCCAGCAGCTTAGACGTCTCCTCCGTGCAGTTCTTC.